These T cell receptor beta chains were read from a single sample in a study of cytomegalovirus exposure and HLA in healthy donors. Clones were sequenced by immunoSEQ multiplex PCR, and TCRdb holds only the in-frame ones, with some missing. The sample includes some 190,000 clones, 85% to 90% of them seen just once. What was sequenced was PBMCs. The receptors shown here come from a man aged 25 to 45 in good health and CMV-seronegative. The conserved cysteine and the conserved F or W are not part of the CDR3 here.

TRBV4-1	TRBJ2-1	ASSQASPGLNNEQF
TRBV6-5	TRBJ2-5	ASSRGGQQETQY
TRBV7-2	TRBJ2-1	ASSLALDRSYNEQF
TRBV7-8	TRBJ1-1	ASSLRRGASTEAF
TRBV19	TRBJ1-5	ASCPDRGQPQH
TRBV6-5	TRBJ1-5	ASSPGQGSNQPQH
TRBV27	TRBJ1-6	ASSAGQRVSYNSPLH
TRBV5-1	TRBJ2-4	ASSLELGGAKNSQY
TRBV2	TRBJ1-6	ASSGQGTNNSPLH
TRBV6-5	TRBJ2-7	ASSYSQRRTYEQY
TRBV4-3	TRBJ2-2	ASSPGQDGTGELF
TRBV7-6	TRBJ2-3	ASSPRLAGGGRDTQY
TRBV2	TRBJ2-7	ASSGTSGILSYYEQY
TRBV7-9	TRBJ2-6	ASSSLQGANVLT
TRBV5-4	TRBJ1-2	ASSLVGEGAGYT
TRBV5-1	TRBJ1-2	ASSSGTARRWDYGYT
TRBV6-5	TRBJ1-2	ASSGGTGRDYGYT
TRBV7-9	TRBJ2-1	ASTGTAVNEQF
TRBV15	TRBJ2-1	ATSRDIGQLPYNEQF
TRBV9	TRBJ2-4	ASSNGLSFKNIQY
TRBV11-2	TRBJ1-3	ASSSQLDRGRGNTIY
TRBV4-1	TRBJ1-3	ASSLSTASSGNTIY
TRBV2	TRBJ2-7	ASRGTVALYEQY
TRBV6-4	TRBJ2-2	ASSAGDGNTGELF
TRBV5-1	TRBJ2-3	ASSPQAGLSTDTQY
TRBV30	TRBJ1-6	AWSLGQEGSPLH
TRBV5-1	TRBJ2-5	ASSLARQGQETQY
TRBV30	TRBJ2-1	AWSVTGSSYNEQF
TRBV6-5	TRBJ1-1	ASSYSIRQSTEAF
TRBV7-9	TRBJ2-3	SSRTLAGDTDTQY
TRBV18	TRBJ2-5	ASSPPASGGTETQY
TRBV15	TRBJ2-1	ATSILDSTDNEQF
TRBV19	TRBJ2-1	ASTPSGTGYNEQF
TRBV4-2	TRBJ1-5	ASSQDHRGQVPQH
TRBV11-2	TRBJ2-1	ASSSRRSGAGEEQF
TRBV7-2	TRBJ2-3	ASSLPGSGGTATQY